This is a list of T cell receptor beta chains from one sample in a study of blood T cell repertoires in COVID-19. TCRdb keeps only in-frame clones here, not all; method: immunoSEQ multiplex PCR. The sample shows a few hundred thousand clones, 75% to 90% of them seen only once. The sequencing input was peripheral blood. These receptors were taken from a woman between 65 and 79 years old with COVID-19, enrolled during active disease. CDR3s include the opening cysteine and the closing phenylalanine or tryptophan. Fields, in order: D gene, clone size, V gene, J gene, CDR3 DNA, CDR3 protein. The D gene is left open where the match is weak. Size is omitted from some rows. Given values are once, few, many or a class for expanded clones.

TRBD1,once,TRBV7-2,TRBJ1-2,TGTGCCAGCAGCACGAGGACAGGGGAGAGGTCTAACTATGGCTACACCTTC,CASSTRTGERSNYGYTF
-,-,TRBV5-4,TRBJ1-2,TGTGCCAGCAGCTTTGGACAAACCTATGGCTACACCTTC,CASSFGQTYGYTF
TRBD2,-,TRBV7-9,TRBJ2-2,TGTGCCAGCAGCTCCCCGTGGCGGGGGGGCCTCGCCGGGGAGCTGTTTTTT,CASSSPWRGGLAGELFF
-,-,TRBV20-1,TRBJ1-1,TGCAGTGCTAGTTCCTACCCAAACACTGAAGCTTTCTTT,CSASSYPNTEAFF
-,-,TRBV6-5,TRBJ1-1,TGTGCCAGCAGCTCCCTCCGGAACACTGAAGCTTTCTTT,CASSSLRNTEAFF
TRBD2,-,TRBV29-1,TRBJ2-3,TGCAGCGAGGGCCCAACTAGCGGGGGGGATACGCAGTATTTT,CSEGPTSGGDTQYF
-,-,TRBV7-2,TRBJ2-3,TGTGCCAGCAGCTTAGTAGGAGACACAGATACGCAGTATTTT,CASSLVGDTDTQYF
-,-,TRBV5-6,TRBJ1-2,TGTGCCAGCAGCTTGTTACTCCCGGGGGGTGGCTACACCTTC,CASSLLLPGGGYTF
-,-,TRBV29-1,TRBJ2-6,TGCAGCGTTCAAGGACAGAGGAACTCTGGGGCCAACGTCCTGACTTTC,CSVQGQRNSGANVLTF
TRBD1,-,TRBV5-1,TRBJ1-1,TGCGCCAGCAGCCCGACCCTGACCAGGGGGCTGAACACTGAAGCTTTCTTT,CASSPTLTRGLNTEAFF
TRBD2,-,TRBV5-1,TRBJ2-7,TGCGCCAGCAGCCCGCCGGGACTAGCAACTGGAGAGCAGTACTTC,CASSPPGLATGEQYF
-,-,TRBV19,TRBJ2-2,TGTGCCAGTAGTTTAGGCAGGGCCTTCACCGGGGAGCTGTTTTTT,CASSLGRAFTGELFF
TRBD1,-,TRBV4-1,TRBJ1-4,TGCGCCAGCAGCCAGAGATCGGGACAGGGGCGGAAACTGTTTTTT,CASSQRSGQGRKLFF
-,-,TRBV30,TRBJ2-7,TGTGCCTCGAACCCCCTCGCCGAGACTCTCTCCTACGAGCAGTACTTC,CASNPLAETLSYEQYF
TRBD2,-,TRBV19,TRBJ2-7,TGTGCCAGTAGGGCCTCCGGGGTAGGACTAGCGGGGGGGTTCATCTACGAGCAGTACTTC,CASRASGVGLAGGFIYEQYF
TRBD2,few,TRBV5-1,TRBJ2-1,TGCGCCAGCATGGCGGGGGGGTTTGAAAATGAGCAGTTCTTC,CASMAGGFENEQFF
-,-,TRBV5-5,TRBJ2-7,TGTGCCAGCAGCACTACCGGGACACTCCACGAGCAGTACTTC,CASSTTGTLHEQYF
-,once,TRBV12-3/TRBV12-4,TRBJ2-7,TGTGCCAGCGGACACTACGAGCAGTACTTC,CASGHYEQYF
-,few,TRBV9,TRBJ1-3,TGTGCCAGCAGCGGGTTCCGGGACGGAGGGAATGGAAACACCATATATTTT,CASSGFRDGGNGNTIYF
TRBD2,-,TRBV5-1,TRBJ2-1,TGCGCCAGCAGCTTGGAAGGCGGGAGGTACAATGAGCAGTTCTTC,CASSLEGGRYNEQFF
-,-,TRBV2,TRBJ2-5,TGTGCCAGCACTTACCAAGAGACCCAGTACTTC,CASTYQETQYF
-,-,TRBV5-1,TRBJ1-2,TGCGCCAGCAGCTCGTACTCACAGTTTAACTATGGCTACACCTTC,CASSSYSQFNYGYTF
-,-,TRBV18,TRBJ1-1,TGTGCCAGCTCACAACCCTCTGATATCGGCACTGAAGCTTTCTTT,CASSQPSDIGTEAFF
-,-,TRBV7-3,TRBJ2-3,TGTGCCAGCAGCTTAACTTACACAGATACGCAGTATTTT,CASSLTYTDTQYF
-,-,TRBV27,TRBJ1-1,TGTGCCAGCAGTTTAACAGGGAGGGGGAACACTGAAGCTTTCTTT,CASSLTGRGNTEAFF
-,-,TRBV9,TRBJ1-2,TGTGCCAGCAGCGTAGCTTCCGGGGATGTGGAGGGCTACACCTTC,CASSVASGDVEGYTF
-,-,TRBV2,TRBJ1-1,TGTGCCAGCAGTCCCGACAGCTACACTGAAGCTTTCTTT,CASSPDSYTEAFF
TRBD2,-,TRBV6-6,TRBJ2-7,TGTGCCAGCAGTCGCGGACTAGCGGGGGGCGGACTACGCGAGCAGTACTTC,CASSRGLAGGGLREQYF
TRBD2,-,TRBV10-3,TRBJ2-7,TGTGCCATCAGTGACCCGGGGGGCGAGCAGTACTTC,CAISDPGGEQYF
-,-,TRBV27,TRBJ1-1,TGTGCCAGCAGCCCAGGGAATACAGGGAACACTGAAGCTTTCTTT,CASSPGNTGNTEAFF
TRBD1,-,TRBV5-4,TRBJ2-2,TGTGCCAGCAGCTTGGAGACAGGGCCGAACACCGGGGAGCTGTTTTTT,CASSLETGPNTGELFF
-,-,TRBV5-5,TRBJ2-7,TGTGCCAGCAGCCTCCGGGACACTTACGAGCAGTACTTC,CASSLRDTYEQYF
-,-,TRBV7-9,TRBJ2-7,TGTGCCAGCAGCTCAACTTTGGGCAGGCCGGAGCAGTACTTC,CASSSTLGRPEQYF
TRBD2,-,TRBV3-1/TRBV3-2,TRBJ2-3,TGTGCCAGCAGCCATCGTTTGACTAGCGGGGTCACAGATACGCAGTATTTT,CASSHRLTSGVTDTQYF
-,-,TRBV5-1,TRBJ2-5,TGCGCCAGCAGCTTACAGGGTTTTGAGGAGACCCAGTACTTC,CASSLQGFEETQYF
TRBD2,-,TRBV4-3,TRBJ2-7,TGCGCCAGCAGCCAAGATCACGGGGGGGTGACCTACGAGCAGTACTTC,CASSQDHGGVTYEQYF
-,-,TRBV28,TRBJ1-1,TGTGCCAGCAGTTTGGCCAAGAACACTGAAGCTTTCTTT,CASSLAKNTEAFF
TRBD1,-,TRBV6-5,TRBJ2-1,TGTGCCAGCACCCGGACAGGGTGGAATGAGCAGTTCTTC,CASTRTGWNEQFF
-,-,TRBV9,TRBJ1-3,TGTGCCAGCAGCGTAGGGGCCCAAATATCTGGAAACACCATATATTTT,CASSVGAQISGNTIYF
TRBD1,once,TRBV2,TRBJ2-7,TGTGCCAGCAGTGTACAGGGGGGTTCCTACGAGCAGTACTTC,CASSVQGGSYEQYF
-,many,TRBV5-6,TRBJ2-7,TGTGCCAGCAGCTTCGGGCGGGAAGAGCAGTACTTC,CASSFGREEQYF
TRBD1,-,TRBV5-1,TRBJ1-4,TGCGCCAGCAGCTTGGTACCCGGGACAGGGCGTGAAAAACTGTTTTTT,CASSLVPGTGREKLFF